The sequence of this TCR beta chain was determined in a study of early T cells in non-severe SARS-CoV-2 infection. Separate cDNA molecules each had unique molecular identifiers attached to them. TCRdb re-called the 5' RACE reads with MiXCR, one entry per CDR3 protein. The sample contains about 23,000 distinct CDR3 sequences, about 5.1% of which appear only once. Germline CDR1 reads LGHNA; CDR2 reads YSLEER. V lost 1 base to trimming and J lost 1 base; unmatched junction nucleotides: 14. This CDR3 is 19 amino acids long. This clonotype was seen ten or more times. The rearrangement uses TRBV4-3 and TRBJ2-3; 7 bases fit TRBD2. This TCR derives from an adult who was a healthcare worker with PCR-confirmed SARS-CoV-2 infection or an uninfected control (not recorded which). Material: whole blood. The CDR3 reads CASSQADLGGWWGTDTQYF. For the CDR3, the DNA is TGCGCCAGCAGCCAAGCCGACCTCGGGGGGTGGTGGGGCACAGATACGCAGTATTTT.